The 20 T cell receptor beta chains presented below share a single source sample, sequenced in a study of shared clonotypes between healthy human individuals. The repertoire was sequenced with immunoSEQ multiplex PCR; TCRdb's copy has only in-frame clones and lacks some. Seen here are 330,000 or so clones, more than 60% observed once, and the top ten hold about 9.4%. The sample comprised memory CD4+ T cells sorted from blood. Documented subset: CD45RA-negative fraction. These receptors all stem from a man aged 25-40 years in good health.

The count of this clone is one. This chain connects TRBV28 to TRBJ1-5; D ambiguous. Trimming cost V 3 bases and J 5 bases, with 17 bases left between them. Germline CDR1 MDHEN, CDR2 SYDVKM. The CDR3 is 16 residues long. CDR3 nucleotide sequence: TGTGCCAGCAGTTTGCTTTTGAGAGTGGTGGATCAGCCCCAGCATTTT. Its protein is CASSLLLRVVDQPQHF. The whole variable domain, remainder taken from reference TRBV28 and TRBJ1-5, is DVKVTQSSRYLVKRTGEKVFLECVQDMDHENMFWYRQDPGLGLRLIYFSYDVKMKEKGDIPEGYSVSREKKERFSLILESASTNQTSMYLCASSLLLRVVDQPQHFGDGTRLSIL.

This clone was recorded only once. The chain links TRBV28 to TRBJ2-1, with D possibly called TRBD1 or TRBD2 (5 bases each). Germline V CDR1 and CDR2: MDHEN, SYDVKM. This CDR3 contains 14 residues. V shed 7 bases and J shed 4 bases, with 14 bases lying between them. The CDR3 reads CASIGSGLYNEQFF. The CDR3 coding sequence is TGTGCCAGCATAGGGTCGGGGCTTTACAATGAGCAGTTCTTC.

V is TRBV9 and J is TRBJ2-7; D remains ambiguous. The V end lost 0 bases, the J end lost 2 bases, and 9 bases lay between the germline ends. This CDR3 spans 14 amino acids. CDR1 and CDR2 from the germline V gene are SGDLS and YYNGEE. Here the CDR3 DNA reads TGTGCCAGCAGCGTAGCCGATAACCCCTACGAGCAGTACTTC. It encodes CASSVADNPYEQYF. The full variable domain, with the rest looked up from reference TRBV9 and TRBJ2-7, is DSGVTQTPKHLITATGQRVTLRCSPRSGDLSVYWYQQSLDQGLQFLIQYYNGEERAKGNILERFSAQQFPDLHSELNLSSLELGDSALYFCASSVADNPYEQYFGPGTRLTVT.

In the case of this clone: A much larger clonotype is one base distant, so this may be a read error. The V and J genes are TRBV5-5 and TRBJ2-2; 10 nucleotides agree with TRBD2. The V gene's germline CDR1 is SGHKS and CDR2 YYEKEE (reference sequence). Germline trimming cut 4 bases from V and 5 bases from J; bases unmatched to any gene: 2. The CDR3 runs to 14 residues. The CDR3 sequence is CASSVLAGTGELFF. In nucleotides, the CDR3 is TGTGCCAGCAGCGTACTAGCGGGAACCGGGGAGCTGTTTTTT. Using reference TRBV5-5 and TRBJ2-2 for the parts outside the CDR3, the full variable domain is DAGVTQSPTHLIKTRGQQVTLRCSPISGHKSVSWYQQVLGQGPQFIFQYYEKEERGRGNFPDRFSARQFPNYSSELNVNALLLGDSALYLCASSVLAGTGELFFGEGSRLTVL.

The V and J genes are TRBV28 and TRBJ1-2; no definite D call. The CDR3 runs to 13 residues. From germline, CDR1 is MDHEN and CDR2 SYDVKM. Trimming took off 8 bases at V and 6 bases at J, with 16 bases between the two ends. The CDR3 nucleotides are TGTGCCAGCGGTCTGTTGGGAGCTCATGGCTACACCTTC. This encodes CASGLLGAHGYTF.

The CDR3 reads CASSLGQASYEQYF. The CDR3 region has the DNA TGTGCCAGCAGCTTGGGTCAGGCATCCTACGAGCAGTACTTC. The gene calls are TRBV5-5 and TRBJ2-7; D uncertain. V was cut by 0 bases and J by 1 base, with 8 bases left in between. Germline V CDR1 and CDR2: SGHKS, YYEKEE (reference sequence). CDR3 length: 14 residues.

This chain joins TRBV7-2 and TRBJ2-3, with 13 positions matching TRBD2. The germline CDR1 and CDR2 sequences are SGHTA and FQGNSA. The trim removed 1 base at V and 6 bases at J, leaving 13 bases unmatched. The CDR3 sequence is 19 residues long. The CDR3 coding sequence is TGTGCCAGCAGCTTAGTTGGGACTAGCGGGATAAATTTGAGGGATACGCAGTATTTT. It specifies CASSLVGTSGINLRDTQYF.

The sample holds a few counts of this clone. The genes are TRBV5-4 and TRBJ2-7; the match to TRBD1 covers 7 bases. This CDR3 is 13 amino acids long. CDR1 SGHNT and CDR2 YYREEE come from the germline V gene (reference sequence). Germline trimming cut 2 bases from V and 3 bases from J; bases unmatched to any gene: 2. The CDR3 sequence is CASSLRGLYEQYF. DNA for the CDR3: TGTGCCAGCAGCTTAAGGGGGCTCTACGAGCAGTACTTC. The variable domain in full, completed from reference TRBV5-4 and TRBJ2-7, reads ETGVTQSPTHLIKTRGQQVTLRCSSQSGHNTVSWYQQALGQGPQFIFQYYREEENGRGNFPPRFSGLQFPNYSSELNVNALELDDSALYLCASSLRGLYEQYFGPGTRLTVT.

A remark on this clone: A much bigger clone sits one base away, suggesting this may be a read error. Distinct nucleotide sequences in the sample also encode this CDR3. The chain employs TRBV18 and TRBJ2-7; D unresolved. V lost 6 bases and J lost 3, with 15 bases in between. This CDR3 has 14 amino acids. In germline, CDR1 is KGHSH, CDR2 LQKENI. CDR3 sequence (DNA): TGTGCCAGCTCCACCCTCCCAGGAAACTACGAGCAGTACTTC. Translated: CASSTLPGNYEQYF.

To note about this clone: Other DNA sequences in this specimen translate into the identical CDR3. The rearrangement links TRBV2 to TRBJ2-3, with 8 bases fitting TRBD2. This CDR3 has 13 amino acids. Germline CDR1 reads SNHLY; CDR2 reads FYNNEI. J lost 3 bases, V lost 7 bases, and 3 bases had no gene match. DNA of the CDR3: TGTGCCAGCAATCGGGAGGGGACAGATACGCAGTATTTT. Translated, it gives CASNREGTDTQYF.

This chain joins TRBV27 and TRBJ1-5, with D uncertain. The CDR3 is 13 residues long. V dropped 3 bases and J dropped 6 bases, with 9 bases sitting between them. The germline V gene has CDR1 MNHEY and CDR2 SMNVEV (reference sequence). CDR3: CASSLDGFQPQHF. CDR3 coding DNA: TGTGCCAGCAGTTTGGACGGGTTTCAGCCCCAGCATTTT.

The chain combines TRBV6-1 with TRBJ2-7; 9 bases are shared with TRBD2. The germline CDR1 and CDR2 sequences are MNHNS and SASEGT. The CDR3 has 15 residues. V dropped 8 bases and J dropped 5; count of bases not matched to a gene: 13. The CDR3 DNA reads TGTGCCAGCGCACCAAAAGCGGGAGGATTGAACGAGCAGTACTTC. It translates to CASAPKAGGLNEQYF.

The chain is built from TRBV28 and TRBJ2-7; D is ambiguous. Germline CDR1 reads MDHEN; CDR2 reads SYDVKM. The CDR3 spans 18 residues. The ends were cut back, 3 bases at V and 0 bases at J, with 21 bases in the middle. CDR3 amino acids: CASSLSPGFGSTSYEQYF. The CDR3 DNA reads as TGTGCCAGCAGTTTGTCGCCCGGGTTTGGCTCGACCTCCTACGAGCAGTACTTC.

This chain connects TRBV20-1 to TRBJ1-3, with no clear D. The CDR3 sequence is 11 residues long. Germline-derived CDR1 and CDR2 are DFQATT and SNEGSKA (reference sequence). V dropped 3 bases and J dropped 1 base, with 1 base sitting between them. CDR3 sequence (DNA): TGCAGTGCTAGGTCTGGAAACACCATATATTTT. Translation: CSARSGNTIYF.

The chain combines TRBV12-1 with TRBJ1-1; the D segment call TRBD1 is taken from the table without a DNA check. TRBV12-1 is given as a pseudogene. This CDR3 has 13 amino acids. DNA for the CDR3: TGTGCCAGCAATTTGGGGCCTTATTGTGAAGCTTTCTTT. Translating gives CASNLGPYCEAFF.

This rearrangement joins TRBV29-1 to TRBJ2-1; 8 nucleotides match TRBD2. Trimming at V came to 7 bases and at J to 4 bases, leaving 3 bases not matched to a gene. This CDR3 comprises 12 residues. Germline V gene sequence: CDR1 SQVTM, CDR2 ANQGSEA. The CDR3: CSGLAYYNEQFF. As DNA, the CDR3 is TGCAGCGGACTAGCGTATTACAATGAGCAGTTCTTC.

V usage is TRBV27 and J usage is TRBJ2-7; TRBD1 matches 8 bases. This CDR3 has 14 residues. Germline CDR1 MNHEY, CDR2 SMNVEV (reference sequence). V dropped 5 bases and J dropped 6; count of bases not matched to a gene: 9. The CDR3 protein is CASSLRDRGTEQYF. The CDR3 nucleotides read TGTGCCAGCAGTCTCAGAGACAGGGGAACCGAGCAGTACTTC.

The genes are TRBV4-3 and TRBJ2-1; no firm D call. Germline loops: CDR1 LGHNA, CDR2 YSLEER. The CDR3 spans 12 residues. The V end was cut by 3 bases, the J end by 7 bases, with 7 bases between. CDR3 nucleotide sequence: TGCGCCAGCAGCCACCCTCCGAATGAGCAGTTCTTC. Translating it yields CASSHPPNEQFF.

CDR3 nucleotide sequence: TGTGCCAGCAGAATCGACTCAGGCGGCGAGCAGTACTTC. Translated: CASRIDSGGEQYF. The chain recombines TRBV27 with TRBJ2-7; D is uncertain. The germline CDR1 and CDR2 sequences are MNHEY and SMNVEV (reference sequence). The germline V and J ends were trimmed by 6 bases and 6 bases, with 15 bases remaining between them. The CDR3 sequence is 13 residues long.

The chain uses TRBV5-5 and TRBJ2-6; D is ambiguous. Germline V CDR1 and CDR2: SGHKS, YYEKEE (reference sequence). Between the trimmed V and J ends, which lost 0 bases and 0 bases, there was a span of 4 bases. CDR3 length equals 15 residues. The CDR3 sequence is CASSLEGSGANVLTF. DNA for the CDR3: TGTGCCAGCAGCTTGGAGGGCTCTGGGGCCAACGTCCTGACTTTC.